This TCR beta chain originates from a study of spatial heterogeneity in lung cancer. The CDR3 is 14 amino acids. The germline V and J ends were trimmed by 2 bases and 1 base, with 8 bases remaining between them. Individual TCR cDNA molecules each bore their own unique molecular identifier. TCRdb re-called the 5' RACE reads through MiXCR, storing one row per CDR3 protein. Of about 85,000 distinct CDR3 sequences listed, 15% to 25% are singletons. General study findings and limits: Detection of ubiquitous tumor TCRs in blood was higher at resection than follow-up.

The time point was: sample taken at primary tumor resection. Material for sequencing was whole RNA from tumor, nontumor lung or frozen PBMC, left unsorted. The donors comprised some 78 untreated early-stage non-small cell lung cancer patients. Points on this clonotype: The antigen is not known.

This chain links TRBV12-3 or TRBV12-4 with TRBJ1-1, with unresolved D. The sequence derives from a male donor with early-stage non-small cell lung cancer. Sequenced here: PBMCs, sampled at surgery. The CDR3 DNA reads TGTGCCAGCAGTTTAAATGAAGGGAACACTGAAGCTTTCTTT. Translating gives CASSLNEGNTEAFF.